This T cell receptor beta chain was recovered during a study of T cells in Graves' hyperthyroidism and ophthalmopathy. This CDR3 is built from 15 residues. The germline CDR1 and CDR2 sequences are SEHNR and FQNEAQ (reference sequence). Trimming took 5 bases from V and 0 from J, leaving 13 bases between them. This clonotype occurred many times. RNA transcripts provided the source from which TCR beta CDR3 regions were amplified. With the HTBI primer set, the TCR CDR3 went through a first round of RT-PCR. TCRdb re-called the multiplex PCR reads through MiXCR, storing one row per CDR3 protein. Altogether about 400,000 distinct CDR3 sequences are present, approximately 15% being singletons, with the ten largest covering 12% to 15%.

V gene TRBV7-9 combines with J gene TRBJ1-2; TRBD1 is a possible D gene (5 bases). This TCR was recovered from a woman between 18 and 29 years old with Graves' hyperthyroidism. Specimen: blood. As DNA, the CDR3 is TGTGCCAGCAGCCTTCCGGGGCCCTCTAACTATGGCTACACCTTC. Encoded protein: CASSLPGPSNYGYTF.